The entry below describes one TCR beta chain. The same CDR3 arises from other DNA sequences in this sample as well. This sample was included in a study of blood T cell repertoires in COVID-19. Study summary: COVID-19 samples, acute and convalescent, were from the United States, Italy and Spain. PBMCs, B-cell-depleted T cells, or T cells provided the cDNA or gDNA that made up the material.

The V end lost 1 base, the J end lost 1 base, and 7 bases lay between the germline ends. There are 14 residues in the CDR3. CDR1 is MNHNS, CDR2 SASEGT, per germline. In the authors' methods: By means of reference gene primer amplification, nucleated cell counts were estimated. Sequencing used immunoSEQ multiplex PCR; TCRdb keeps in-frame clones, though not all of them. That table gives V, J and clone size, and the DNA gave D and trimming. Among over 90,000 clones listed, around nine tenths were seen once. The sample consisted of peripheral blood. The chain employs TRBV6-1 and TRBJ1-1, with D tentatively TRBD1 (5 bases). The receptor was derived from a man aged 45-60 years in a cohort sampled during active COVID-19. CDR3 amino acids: CASSEVRGNTEAFF. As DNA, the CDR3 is TGTGCCAGCAGTGAAGTAAGGGGGAACACTGAAGCTTTCTTT.